Below, 24 T cell receptor beta chains from the same sample are listed, as sequenced in a study of technical replicates of blood from a few donors. Here immunoSEQ multiplex PCR was the method, and the copy in TCRdb shows in-frame clones only, minus some. The sample contains roughly 80,000 clones, 96% of which appear only once. The sequencing sample was made of T cells isolated from PBMCs. The receptor set was obtained from a human donor in good health.

The chain couples TRBV27 to TRBJ1-5; D possibly corresponds to TRBD1 (5 bases). The CDR3 runs to 17 residues. Per germline, CDR1 MNHEY and CDR2 SMNVEV (reference sequence). The V gene lost 0 bases and the J gene lost 1 base, with 13 bases spanning the gap. Here the CDR3 DNA reads TGTGCCAGCAGTTTATCGATGGGGCAGGGAAGCAATCAGCCCCAGCATTTT. It translates to CASSLSMGQGSNQPQHF.

V is TRBV6-1 and J is TRBJ2-5, with D hard to call. Germline values: CDR1 MNHNS, CDR2 SASEGT. V lost 6 bases, J lost 1 base, and 3 bases lay in between. This CDR3 contains 11 residues. The DNA of the CDR3 is TGTGCCAGCAGCCTCCAAGAGACCCAGTACTTC. Its translation: CASSLQETQYF.

The chain is built from TRBV7-2 and TRBJ1-4; tentative D call: TRBD1 (6 bases). This CDR3 has 19 residues. CDR1 is SGHTA and CDR2 is FQGNSA in the germline V gene. V lost 5 bases, J lost 5 bases, and 27 bases lay in between. The CDR3 region is CASSTQPVSIGTRNEKLFF. The CDR3 DNA is TGTGCCAGCAGCACCCAACCCGTTTCGATCGGGACACGGAATGAAAAACTGTTTTTT.

V is TRBV19 and J is TRBJ2-5; 8 nucleotides agree with TRBD1. Germline V gene lookup returns CDR1 LNHDA and CDR2 SQIVND (reference sequence). This CDR3 comprises 14 residues. The V gene end was trimmed by 5 bases and the J gene end by 2 bases; junction bases not matched to a gene: 4. Written as DNA, the CDR3 is TGTGCCAGTAGTCCGCGGGACAGGCAAGAGACCCAGTACTTC. This gives the protein CASSPRDRQETQYF.

The chain has TRBV4-1 and TRBJ1-5; TRBD1 agrees at 8 bases. Germline V gene data show CDR1 as MGHRA and CDR2 as YSYEKL. The length of the CDR3 is 16 residues. V gave up 1 base and J gave up 0 bases; unmatched junction bases: 2. CDR3 coding DNA: TGCGCCAGCAGCCAAGGACAGGGGTATAGCAATCAGCCCCAGCATTTT. It specifies CASSQGQGYSNQPQHF.

The CDR3 sequence: CASSLSFRGSNQPQHF. Here the CDR3 DNA reads TGTGCCAGCAGTTTATCCTTCAGGGGCAGCAATCAGCCCCAGCATTTT. The chain joins TRBV27 to TRBJ1-5; D might be TRBD1 (6 bases). Between the trimmed V and J ends, which lost 0 bases and 1 base, there was a span of 10 bases. CDR3 length equals 16 residues. In germline, CDR1 is MNHEY, CDR2 SMNVEV (reference sequence).

The CDR3 here is CASSQARGGGGYNEQFF. The CDR3 region has the DNA TGTGCCAGCAGCCAAGCGCGAGGCGGGGGAGGGTACAATGAGCAGTTCTTC. The gene calls are TRBV4-2 and TRBJ2-1; 7 bases align to TRBD2. Germline V gene data show CDR1 as LGHNA and CDR2 as YNFKEQ. The CDR3 extends over 17 amino acids. Germline trimming cut 1 base from V and 4 bases from J; bases unmatched to any gene: 10.

This sequence joins TRBV28 and TRBJ1-2, with 8 positions matching TRBD1. This CDR3 region has 14 residues. CDR1 is MDHEN, CDR2 SYDVKM, per germline. Trimming took 6 bases from V and 3 from J; bases not matched to a gene: 6. CDR3 region: CASSTRQGHYGYTF. The CDR3 DNA follows: TGTGCCAGCAGCACAAGACAGGGGCACTATGGCTACACCTTC.

This sequence joins TRBV6-5 and TRBJ2-5; TRBD2 is a possible D gene (5 bases). This CDR3 is built from 15 residues. The V gene's germline CDR1 is MNHEY and CDR2 SVGAGI. The V and J ends lost 0 bases and 5 bases respectively, with 13 bases between them. The CDR3 spells CASSYSMWTLETQYF. The CDR3 coding sequence is TGTGCCAGCAGTTACTCGATGTGGACTCTGGAGACCCAGTACTTC.

V gene TRBV4-1 combines with J gene TRBJ2-3, with TRBD2 matching over 7 bases. Germline CDR1 MGHRA, CDR2 YSYEKL. With V trimmed by 1 base and J by 0 bases, 4 bases remained unmatched. This CDR3 is built from 16 residues. Here the CDR3 DNA reads TGCGCCAGCAGCCAAGGAAATAGCGGGAGCACAGATACGCAGTATTTT. It codes for CASSQGNSGSTDTQYF.

The chain has TRBV5-1 and TRBJ1-1; 7 bases are a match to TRBD1. This CDR3 has 17 residues. Germline values: CDR1 SGHRS, CDR2 YFSETQ. V lost 4 bases to trimming and J lost 4 bases; unmatched junction nucleotides: 16. Here the CDR3 reads CASSVDRLRGGSTEAFF. The CDR3 nucleotides read TGCGCCAGCAGCGTGGACAGGTTGAGGGGAGGGAGCACTGAAGCTTTCTTT.

In DNA form, the CDR3 reads TGTGCCAGCAGCGTGTCGGAAGAGACCCAGTACTTC. Amino acid sequence: CASSVSEETQYF. The gene calls are TRBV2 and TRBJ2-5; no clear D gene. Trimming left V 6 bases short and J 3 bases short, with 8 bases between. Germline loops: CDR1 SNHLY, CDR2 FYNNEI. There are 12 residues in the CDR3.

There are a few counts of this clone. V is TRBV7-2 and J is TRBJ2-2, with TRBD1 identical over 7 bases. Unmatched junction bases numbered 4, after V lost 1 base and J lost 5 bases. The germline CDR1 and CDR2 sequences are SGHTA and FQGNSA. CDR3 length: 15 amino acids. The CDR3 DNA sequence: TGTGCCAGCAGCTTAGGGTTACAGGGGACCGGGGAGCTGTTTTTT. It specifies CASSLGLQGTGELFF. The full variable domain, its missing parts supplied by reference TRBV7-2 and TRBJ2-2, is GAGVSQSPSNKVTEKGKDVELRCDPISGHTALYWYRQSLGQGLEFLIYFQGNSAPDKSGLPSDRFSAERTGGSVSTLTIQRTQQEDSAVYLCASSLGLQGTGELFFGEGSRLTVL.

The chain is built from TRBV5-1 and TRBJ2-1, with TRBD2 matching 8 bases. CDR3 length: 16 amino acids. Germline V gene sequence: CDR1 SGHRS, CDR2 YFSETQ. Trimming removed 4 bases from V and 4 bases from J; junction bases left unmatched: 10. The CDR3 loop is CASSPPGLGGYNEQFF. In DNA form, the CDR3 reads TGCGCCAGCAGCCCTCCGGGACTAGGTGGTTACAATGAGCAGTTCTTC.

The V gene is TRBV28, the J gene TRBJ2-1, with TRBD1 as a possible D gene (7 bases). V lost 3 bases and J 3 bases, leaving 18 bases between the germline ends. This CDR3 has 17 residues. CDR1 is MDHEN, CDR2 SYDVKM, per germline. In DNA, the CDR3 is TGTGCCAGCAGTTTGCCCACCGGGACAGCGGGCTACAATGAGCAGTTCTTC. Its protein product is CASSLPTGTAGYNEQFF.

In this sample, this clone turned up once. This chain joins TRBV28 and TRBJ2-1, with TRBD2 identical over 7 bases. The CDR3 sequence is 15 residues long. Germline-derived CDR1 and CDR2 are MDHEN and SYDVKM. J gave up 5 bases and V 0 bases, and 4 bases lay outside the gene matches. DNA for the CDR3: TGTGCCAGCAGTTTATGGGCTAGCGGCGACAATGAGCAGTTCTTC. Amino acids: CASSLWASGDNEQFF.

The V and J genes are TRBV14 and TRBJ2-1, with D possibly being TRBD2 (7 bases). The CDR3 is made up of 15 amino acids. The germline V gene has CDR1 SGHDN and CDR2 FVKESK. V shed 3 bases and J shed 7 bases, with 16 bases lying between them. CDR3 sequence reads: CASSQLEGGLNEQFF. CDR3 DNA sequence: TGTGCCAGCAGCCAGCTGGAGGGGGGGCTAAATGAGCAGTTCTTC.

The chain is built from TRBV6-5 and TRBJ1-1, with TRBD1 matching 7 bases. This CDR3 has 13 amino acids. Germline V CDR1 and CDR2: MNHEY, SVGAGI. V dropped 5 bases and J dropped 5; count of bases not matched to a gene: 5. The CDR3 coding sequence is TGTGCCAGCAGTAGTCACAGGGGTACTGAAGCTTTCTTT. Translating it yields CASSSHRGTEAFF.

This clone was observed a single time. V usage is TRBV27 and J usage is TRBJ1-1, with D maybe TRBD1 (5 bases). Trimming removed 0 bases at V and 1 base at J, with 21 bases between. The CDR3 runs to 19 residues. The germline gives CDR1 MNHEY, CDR2 SMNVEV (reference sequence). The CDR3 loop is CASSLSPQIGGRGNTEAFF. CDR3 nucleotides: TGTGCCAGCAGTTTATCGCCCCAGATCGGGGGAAGGGGGAACACTGAAGCTTTCTTT.

This chain connects TRBV15 to TRBJ2-2; 10 bases align to TRBD1. The CDR3 is 15 residues long. Trimming cost V 8 bases and J 4 bases; bases outside gene matches: 7. Germline V gives CDR1 LNHNV, CDR2 YYDKDF (reference sequence). CDR3: CATGGGTGVTGELFF. CDR3 nucleotides: TGTGCCACCGGAGGTGGGACAGGGGTCACCGGGGAGCTGTTTTTT.

The chain recombines TRBV10-1 with TRBJ1-6; D gene unclear. V was pared by 8 bases and J by 10 bases, with 27 bases between. CDR1 and CDR2 (germline): WNHNN, SYGVQD (reference sequence). This CDR3 has 17 residues. The CDR3 nucleotides are TGCGCCAGCGATTCACCCCCAGGTGCCTCCAGGCACTCACCCCTCCACTTT. It codes for CASDSPPGASRHSPLHF.

The V and J genes are TRBV6-1 and TRBJ2-7, with TRBD2 matching 8 bases. The V gene end was trimmed by 6 bases and the J gene end by 2 bases; junction bases not matched to a gene: 9. Per germline, CDR1 MNHNS and CDR2 SASEGT. There are 15 residues in the CDR3. Written as DNA, the CDR3 is TGTGCCAGCAGCAATGAAGCGGGAGAGACCTACGAGCAGTACTTC. Amino acid sequence: CASSNEAGETYEQYF.

The V and J genes are TRBV7-2 and TRBJ2-2, with 9 bases fitting TRBD1. The germline V gene encodes CDR1 SGHTA and CDR2 FQGNSA. The CDR3 extends over 14 amino acids. V lost 4 bases, J lost 7 bases, and 4 bases stayed unmatched. The CDR3 sequence: CASSSRQGVGELFF. The CDR3, as DNA: TGTGCCAGCAGCTCCCGACAGGGGGTCGGGGAGCTGTTTTTT.

The chain uses TRBV5-1 and TRBJ2-1; 9 bases map to TRBD1. This CDR3 comprises 19 residues. Germline-derived CDR1 and CDR2 are SGHRS and YFSETQ. After removal of 3 bases from V and 2 bases from J, the junction contained 15 bases not matched to a gene. CDR3 in DNA: TGCGCCAGCAGCTATTTTTTGGGTCCGGGACAGGGTACCTACAATGAGCAGTTCTTC. This translates into CASSYFLGPGQGTYNEQFF.